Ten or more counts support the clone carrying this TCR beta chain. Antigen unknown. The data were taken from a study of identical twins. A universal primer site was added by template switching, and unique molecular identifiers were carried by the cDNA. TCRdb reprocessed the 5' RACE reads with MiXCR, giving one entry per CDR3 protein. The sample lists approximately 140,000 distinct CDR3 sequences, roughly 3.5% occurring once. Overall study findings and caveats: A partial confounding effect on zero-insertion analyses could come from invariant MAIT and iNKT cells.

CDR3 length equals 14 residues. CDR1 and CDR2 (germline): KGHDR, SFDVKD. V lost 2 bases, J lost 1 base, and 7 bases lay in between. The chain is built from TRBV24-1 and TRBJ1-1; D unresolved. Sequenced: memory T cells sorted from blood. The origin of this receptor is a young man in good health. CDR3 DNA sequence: TGTGCCACCAGTGATTCGGCAGGGAACACTGAAGCTTTCTTT. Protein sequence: CATSDSAGNTEAFF.